These T cell receptor beta chains were read from a single sample in a study of cytomegalovirus exposure and HLA in healthy donors. Clones were sequenced by immunoSEQ multiplex PCR, and TCRdb holds only the in-frame ones, with some missing. There are just over 150,000 clones in the sample; under 80% occur only once, and approximately 2% lies in the top ten. Sample: PBMCs. The receptors here all came from a female donor in good health and CMV-seronegative. Each CDR3 is given with its conserved first and last residue. A D gene is named only where the DNA matches it firmly. Size tells how often a clone was seen (once, few, many) or the class of an expanded clone, and some rows leave it out.

CASSPEGDRRSYEQYF,TGCGCCAGCAGCCCTGAGGGAGACAGGCGCTCCTACGAGCAGTACTTC,once,TRBV5-1,TRBJ2-7,NA
CAWSPQSNQPQHF,TGTGCCTGGAGTCCACAAAGCAATCAGCCCCAGCATTTT,NA,TRBV30,TRBJ1-5,NA
CAWSGSNSPLHF,TGTGCCTGGAGTGGCAGTAATTCACCCCTCCACTTT,NA,TRBV30,TRBJ1-6,NA
CASSPGQGESEQYF,TGCGCCAGCAGCCCGGGACAGGGTGAGAGCGAGCAGTACTTC,few,TRBV4-1,TRBJ2-7,TRBD1
CASSLDGSVPNEQFF,TGTGCCAGCAGTTTAGACGGGAGCGTCCCAAATGAGCAGTTCTTC,NA,TRBV28,TRBJ2-1,NA
CASSFSQGAEGYTF,TGTGCCAGCAGCTTTTCACAGGGGGCTGAAGGCTACACCTTC,NA,TRBV7-9,TRBJ1-2,TRBD1
CAWSPVGHGHTQYF,TGTGCCTGGAGTCCTGTAGGTCATGGGCACACGCAGTATTTT,NA,TRBV30,TRBJ2-3,NA
CASSPELETQYF,TGTGCCAGCTCACCAGAACTAGAGACCCAGTACTTC,NA,TRBV18,TRBJ2-5,NA
CASSLVYADTQYF,TGTGCCAGCAGCTTAGTTTACGCGGATACGCAGTATTTT,NA,TRBV7-2,TRBJ2-3,NA
CASSLARDSGGAETQYF,TGCGCCAGCAGCTTGGCCCGTGACAGCGGGGGGGCGGAGACCCAGTACTTC,NA,TRBV5-1,TRBJ2-5,TRBD2
CASSYSDIGYEQYF,TGTGCCAGCAGTTACTCGGACATTGGCTACGAGCAGTACTTC,NA,TRBV6-5,TRBJ2-7,NA
CASSSGRRGAWETQYF,TGTGCCAGCAGTTCAGGACGCCGGGGGGCTTGGGAGACCCAGTACTTC,NA,TRBV27,TRBJ2-5,NA
CASSLPGTGALGQYF,TGTGCCAGCAGCTTACCCGGGACAGGGGCGCTCGGGCAGTACTTC,NA,TRBV13,TRBJ2-7,TRBD1
CASSSTGINYGYTF,TGTGCCAGTAGCTCAACAGGGATCAACTATGGCTACACCTTC,NA,TRBV19,TRBJ1-2,NA
CASRASDRGNNSPLHF,TGTGCCAGTAGAGCGTCGGACAGGGGGAATAATTCACCCCTCCACTTT,NA,TRBV19,TRBJ1-6,TRBD1
CASSLTGTTEAFF,TGTGCCAGCAGCCTGACAGGGACTACTGAAGCTTTCTTT,NA,TRBV11-2,TRBJ1-1,TRBD1